The 3 T cell receptor beta chains in this list originate from one sample, sequenced in a study of blood T cell repertoires in COVID-19. The method was immunoSEQ multiplex PCR; TCRdb's version includes in-frame clones alone and lacks a portion of them. The sample has approximately 74,000 clones, approximately 87% seen once. Sequenced material: peripheral blood. These receptors came from a woman aged 60-75 years with acute or convalescent COVID-19.

This clone was seen a few times. The rearrangement uses TRBV19 and TRBJ2-5; tentative D call: TRBD2 (6 bases). The CDR3 is 12 residues long. The V end lost 6 bases, the J end lost 5 bases, and 10 bases lay between the germline ends. Germline assignment: CDR1 LNHDA and CDR2 SQIVND (reference sequence). The CDR3 protein is CASSGRGETQYF. In DNA, the CDR3 is TGTGCCAGTAGCGGACGGGGGGAGACCCAGTACTTC.

The CDR3 loop reads CASSLESVKQETQYF. CDR3 bases: TGTGCCAGCAGCTTGGAGTCAGTGAAACAAGAGACCCAGTACTTC. This chain uses TRBV5-6 with TRBJ2-5; D unclear. This CDR3 has 15 residues. The V and J ends lost 0 bases and 2 bases respectively, with 11 bases between them. The V gene's germline CDR1 is SGHDT and CDR2 YYEEEE.

J is TRBJ1-5 and V is TRBV19; TRBD1 agrees at 9 bases. Germline assignment: CDR1 LNHDA and CDR2 SQIVND (reference sequence). This CDR3 region has 14 residues. The ends lost 5 bases at V and 3 bases at J; junction bases unmatched: 2. CDR3 nucleotides: TGTGCCAGTAGTGTACAGGGGGCCAATCAGCCCCAGCATTTT. Its translation: CASSVQGANQPQHF.